Here is one T cell receptor (beta chain) with its context. Its antigen is as yet unknown. These data come from a study of shared clonotypes between healthy human individuals. Study-wide results and limits: Represented diversity (both genetic and exposure-history) was limited by the small number of donors.

The CDR3 has 14 amino acids. V lost 4 bases and J lost 0, with 10 bases in between. Germline V lookup: CDR1 SGHTA, CDR2 FQGNSA. The study enrolled healthy HIV-negative adults without recent acute infections or vaccinations as donors. In the original workflow: Junction-only sequences without quality scores were provided by ImmunoSEQ, so filtering was different. The assay was immunoSEQ multiplex PCR, and TCRdb's table has in-frame clones only and misses some. Clone size and the V and J calls come from that table; the DNA yielded D and trimming. The sample yields about 490,000 clones, 70% to 80% seen once.

The chain has TRBV7-2 and TRBJ2-7, with D possibly being TRBD2 (6 bases). This TCR was recovered from a woman between 40 and 55 years old in good health. Some clones in this sample may be carry-over from other donors' samples. Sequences were obtained from PBMCs. CDR3 nucleotides: TGTGCCAGCAGCTCCTTCGGGAGCTCCTACGAGCAGTACTTC. It translates to CASSSFGSSYEQYF.